This TCR beta chain derives from a study of long-term antiretroviral therapy in people with HIV. Study results and limitations: The data indicate that diversity increased after ART but remained below transplant donor controls. Comparison with controls showed narrower CDR3 length ranges in HIV repertoires.

This clone was detected once. Its target is not known. Survey-level resolution applied to immunoSEQ assay v3.0. The repertoire was sequenced with immunoSEQ multiplex PCR; TCRdb's copy has only in-frame clones and lacks some. The sample contains 30,000 to 40,000 clones, around 75% of which appear only once. Treated in the United States were all of the participants with HIV. The CDR3 runs 14 residues. CDR1 SGHRS and CDR2 YFSETQ come from the germline V gene. V lost 2 bases and J lost 4, with 12 bases in between. The TCR sequence derives from a man between 18 and 29 years old with HIV. The genes are TRBV5-1 and TRBJ2-5; D not certain. The source was unsorted PBMCs, collected 1.9 years after starting antiretroviral therapy. The CDR3 DNA reads as TGCGCCAGCAGCTTCGGGCAGCCCCCAGAGACCCAGTACTTC. This translates into CASSFGQPPETQYF. Using reference TRBV5-1 and TRBJ2-5 for the parts outside the CDR3, the full variable domain is KAGVTQTPRYLIKTRGQQVTLSCSPISGHRSVSWYQQTPGQGLQFLFEYFSETQRNKGNFPGRFSGRQFSNSRSEMNVSTLELGDSALYLCASSFGQPPETQYFGPGTRLLVL.